One sample yielded the 24 T cell receptor beta chains listed below, sequenced in a study of shared clonotypes between healthy human individuals. Assay: immunoSEQ multiplex PCR; the TCRdb copy retains only in-frame clones and omits some. The data hold roughly 2,500,000 clones, with 90% to 95% observed a single time. The sample consisted of naive CD4+ T cells from PBMCs. The subset denotes: CD45RA+ positively selected. Receptors were obtained from a man aged 18 to 30 in good health. Some clones in this sample may be carry-over from other donors' samples.

The chain joins TRBV6-1 to TRBJ2-1; 11 nucleotides agree with TRBD2. V was pared by 4 bases and J by 4 bases, with 6 bases of the junction left unmatched. CDR1 and CDR2 (germline): MNHNS, SASEGT. CDR3 length equals 16 residues. This chain's CDR3 is CASSGRTSGFYNEQFF. The CDR3 DNA sequence: TGTGCCAGCAGTGGTAGGACTAGCGGGTTTTACAATGAGCAGTTCTTC.

The V gene is TRBV19, the J gene TRBJ1-2, with unresolved D. This CDR3 is built from 14 residues. Trimming removed 7 bases at V and 2 bases at J, with 14 bases between. The germline gives CDR1 LNHDA, CDR2 SQIVND (reference sequence). CDR3 sequence reads: CASTQSGENYGYTF. The CDR3 DNA sequence: TGTGCCAGTACCCAGTCCGGGGAGAACTATGGCTACACCTTC.

This rearrangement joins TRBV2 to TRBJ2-1; unclear D gene. Germline assignment: CDR1 SNHLY and CDR2 FYNNEI. V was shortened by 4 bases and J by 0 bases, with 10 bases between the two germline ends. The CDR3 runs to 15 residues. The chain's CDR3 is CASSGTPSSYNEQFF. Here the CDR3 DNA reads TGTGCCAGCAGTGGGACCCCAAGCTCCTACAATGAGCAGTTCTTC.

The chain carries TRBV19 and TRBJ1-3; possibly TRBD1 for D (6 bases). Between the trimmed V and J ends, which lost 2 bases and 0 bases, there was a span of 11 bases. Germline loops: CDR1 LNHDA, CDR2 SQIVND (reference sequence). This CDR3 is built from 16 residues. The CDR3 DNA reads TGTGCCAGTAGTATATTGGGACATGTCTCTGGAAACACCATATATTTT. It yields the protein CASSILGHVSGNTIYF.

V usage is TRBV7-9 and J usage is TRBJ1-2, with D perhaps TRBD1 (6 bases). V was pared by 5 bases and J by 2 bases, with 12 bases between. Germline V CDR1 and CDR2: SEHNR, FQNEAQ (reference sequence). The CDR3 has 14 residues. The CDR3 sequence is CASSRDTVNYGYTF. The CDR3 nucleotides are TGTGCCAGCAGCCGGGACACCGTAAACTATGGCTACACCTTC. Looking up the rest from reference TRBV7-9 and TRBJ1-2 gives the full variable domain: DTGVSQNPRHKITKRGQNVTFRCDPISEHNRLYWYRQTLGQGPEFLTYFQNEAQLEKSRLLSDRFSAERPKGSFSTLEIQRTEQGDSAMYLCASSRDTVNYGYTFGSGTRLTVV.

V gene TRBV7-3 combines with J gene TRBJ2-7, with 9 nucleotides matching TRBD1. Germline loops: CDR1 SGHTA, CDR2 FQGTGA. This CDR3 has 13 amino acids. J gave up 6 bases and V 1 base, and 1 base lay outside the gene matches. The chain's CDR3 is CASSLRQGVEQYF. Here the CDR3 DNA reads TGTGCCAGCAGCTTAAGACAGGGGGTCGAGCAGTACTTC.

The chain recombines TRBV27 with TRBJ1-1; a possible D gene is TRBD1 (5 bases). Deletions cut 5 bases from V and 0 bases from J, with 16 bases between. The germline CDR1 and CDR2 sequences are MNHEY and SMNVEV (reference sequence). The CDR3 sequence is 16 residues long. As DNA, the CDR3 is TGTGCCAGCAGTATAAGGGCCTCGACAGTGAACACTGAAGCTTTCTTT. Encoded protein: CASSIRASTVNTEAFF.

This clone was counted a single time. V is TRBV9 and J is TRBJ2-7; 10 bases align to TRBD1. The ends lost 0 bases at V and 4 bases at J; junction bases unmatched: 4. This CDR3 contains 15 residues. Germline-derived CDR1 and CDR2 are SGDLS and YYNGEE. CDR3 sequence (DNA): TGTGCCAGCAGCGTAGGGACAGGGGGTAAATACGAGCAGTACTTC. Amino acid sequence: CASSVGTGGKYEQYF.

The gene calls are TRBV28 and TRBJ2-2, with D uncertain. Deletions cut 6 bases from V and 0 bases from J, with 8 bases between. The CDR3 has 14 residues. Germline V CDR1 and CDR2: MDHEN, SYDVKM. CDR3 residues: CASSLIANTGELFF. CDR3 coding DNA: TGTGCCAGCAGCCTGATAGCGAACACCGGGGAGCTGTTTTTT.

The genes are TRBV21-1 and TRBJ2-3. TRBV21-1 is assigned pseudogene status. The CDR3 runs 17 residues. The CDR3 region is CASSAPKERGGTDTQYF. The CDR3 coding sequence is TGTGCCAGCAGCGCCCCCAAGGAGAGGGGGGGCACAGATACGCAGTATTTT.

The chain employs TRBV28 and TRBJ2-7; D might be TRBD1 or TRBD2, each matching 5 bases. Germline CDR1 is MDHEN and CDR2 is SYDVKM. The CDR3 runs 15 residues. V shed 7 bases and J shed 1 base, with 17 bases lying between them. The CDR3 reads CASTPGDGSSYEQYF. CDR3 nucleotides: TGTGCCAGCACCCCCGGGGACGGTTCTTCCTACGAGCAGTACTTC.

The V gene is TRBV6-6, the J gene TRBJ1-2; D unclear. The CDR3 runs to 14 residues. The germline CDR1 and CDR2 sequences are MNHNY and SVGAGI (reference sequence). V gave up 2 bases and J gave up 4 bases, with 11 bases separating them. CDR3 region: CASSYPSEGYGYTF. DNA of the CDR3: TGTGCCAGCAGTTACCCCTCGGAGGGCTATGGCTACACCTTC.

V and J are TRBV5-5 and TRBJ1-5; 12 nucleotides align to TRBD1. The CDR3 runs 17 residues. CDR1 and CDR2 (germline): SGHKS, YYEKEE (reference sequence). V was pared by 3 bases and J by 6 bases, with 10 bases of the junction left unmatched. CDR3: CASSSMLLGQGAQPQHF. DNA of the CDR3: TGTGCCAGCAGCTCCATGCTGCTGGGACAGGGGGCTCAGCCCCAGCATTTT.

This clone has a single count. The genes are TRBV4-1 and TRBJ2-7; 11 positions agree with TRBD2. V lost 0 bases, J lost 4 bases, and 8 bases stayed unmatched. The germline V gene has CDR1 MGHRA and CDR2 YSYEKL. This CDR3 contains 17 residues. CDR3 coding DNA: TGCGCCAGCAGCCAAGATTGGGGGCTAGCGGGAGGTTACGAGCAGTACTTC. The encoded protein is CASSQDWGLAGGYEQYF.

The rearrangement uses TRBV30 and TRBJ1-5; 9 bases are a match to TRBD1. Trimming removed 2 bases from V and 7 bases from J; junction bases left unmatched: 3. In germline, CDR1 is GTSNPN, CDR2 SVGIG (reference sequence). The CDR3 runs 13 residues. This CDR3 reads CAWSQTGGQPQHF. The DNA of the CDR3 is TGTGCCTGGAGTCAAACAGGGGGCCAGCCCCAGCATTTT.

The genes are TRBV29-1 and TRBJ2-5; 13 bases fit TRBD2. Germline CDR1 is SQVTM and CDR2 is ANQGSEA. The CDR3 contains 14 residues. J gave up 5 bases and V 3 bases, and 3 bases lay outside the gene matches. CDR3 sequence reads: CSVEGLAGRETQYF. Here the CDR3 DNA reads TGCAGCGTTGAGGGACTAGCGGGACGGGAGACCCAGTACTTC.

Notes on this clone: Additional DNA sequences in this sample encode the identical CDR3. In nucleotides, the CDR3 is TGCAGCGTTGAGCGCAGGCTGAACACTGAAGCTTTCTTT. Its translation: CSVERRLNTEAFF. The chain combines TRBV29-1 with TRBJ1-1; no definite D call. This CDR3 spans 13 amino acids. CDR1 and CDR2 from the germline V gene are SQVTM and ANQGSEA. The V gene lost 3 bases and the J gene lost 0 bases, with 8 bases spanning the gap.

CDR3 in amino acids: CASSPPGRVSGELFF. In nucleotides, the CDR3 is TGCGCCAGCAGCCCACCCGGGAGGGTGAGCGGGGAGCTGTTTTTT. The gene calls are TRBV5-1 and TRBJ2-2, with 8 nucleotides matching TRBD2. The length of the CDR3 is 15 residues. V was clipped by 4 bases and J by 7 bases; unmatched bases: 9. Germline V lookup: CDR1 SGHRS, CDR2 YFSETQ.

This clone has a handful of counts. The J gene is TRBJ1-1, the V gene TRBV29-1; a possible D gene is TRBD1 (5 bases). The V gene lost 6 bases and the J gene lost 1 base, with 12 bases spanning the gap. The CDR3 is 13 amino acids. The germline V gene encodes CDR1 SQVTM and CDR2 ANQGSEA. CDR3 protein: CSVRGRQNTEAFF. CDR3 DNA sequence: TGCAGCGTGCGGGGACGGCAGAACACTGAAGCTTTCTTT.

The chain carries TRBV28 and TRBJ2-7, with 15 bases matching TRBD2. J lost 6 bases, V lost 8 bases, and 11 bases had no gene match. Germline assignment: CDR1 MDHEN and CDR2 SYDVKM. CDR3 size: 16 residues. The CDR3 coding sequence is TGTGCCAGCGGGACTAGCGGGAGGAGGTACACTGGCGAGCAGTACTTC. Amino acid sequence: CASGTSGRRYTGEQYF.

This chain connects TRBV7-2 to TRBJ2-1; 8 nucleotides agree with TRBD2. This CDR3 is 15 amino acids long. V was pared by 6 bases and J by 6 bases, with 10 bases of the junction left unmatched. Germline V lookup: CDR1 SGHTA, CDR2 FQGNSA. CDR3 nucleotides: TGTGCCAGCAGTCGAGGCTCTAGCGGGTTCAATGAGCAGTTCTTC. It encodes CASSRGSSGFNEQFF.

CDR3 in DNA: TGTGCCAGCAGCGCCCCGGGCGGACCCGCCTACGAGCAGTACTTC. Translation gives CASSAPGGPAYEQYF. The chain couples TRBV7-9 to TRBJ2-7; D ambiguous. The V end lost 5 bases, the J end lost 2 bases, and 16 bases lay between the germline ends. This CDR3 contains 15 residues. Germline lookup yields CDR1 SEHNR and CDR2 FQNEAQ (reference sequence).

V is TRBV9 and J is TRBJ1-2, with TRBD1 as a possible D gene (5 bases). Deletions cut 3 bases from V and 6 bases from J, with 15 bases between. CDR1 is SGDLS and CDR2 is YYNGEE in the germline V gene. This CDR3 has 14 residues. The CDR3 is CASSARAGQDGYTF. The CDR3 DNA sequence: TGTGCCAGCAGCGCAAGGGCGGGGCAGGATGGCTACACCTTC.

The chain employs TRBV11-2 and TRBJ1-1, with a weak D call TRBD1 (5 bases). V was trimmed by 3 bases and J by 2 bases, leaving 10 bases between them. The CDR3 is made up of 14 amino acids. Germline lookup yields CDR1 SGHAT and CDR2 FQNNGV. Here the CDR3 reads CASSFDRSNTEAFF. CDR3 bases: TGTGCCAGCAGCTTTGACAGATCAAACACTGAAGCTTTCTTT.